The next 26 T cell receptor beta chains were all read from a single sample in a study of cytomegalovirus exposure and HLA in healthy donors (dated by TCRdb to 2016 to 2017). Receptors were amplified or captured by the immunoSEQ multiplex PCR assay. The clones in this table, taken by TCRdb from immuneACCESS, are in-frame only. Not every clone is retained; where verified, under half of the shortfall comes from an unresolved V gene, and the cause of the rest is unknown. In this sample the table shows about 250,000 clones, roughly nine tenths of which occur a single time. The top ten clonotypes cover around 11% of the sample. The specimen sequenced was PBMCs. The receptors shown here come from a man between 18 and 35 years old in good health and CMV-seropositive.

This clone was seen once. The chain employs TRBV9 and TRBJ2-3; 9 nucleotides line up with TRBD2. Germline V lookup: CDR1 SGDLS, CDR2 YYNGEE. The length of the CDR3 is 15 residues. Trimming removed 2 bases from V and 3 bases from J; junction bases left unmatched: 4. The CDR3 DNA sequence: TGTGCCAGCAGCGTTAGCGGGAGTCGGACAGATACGCAGTATTTT. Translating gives CASSVSGSRTDTQYF.

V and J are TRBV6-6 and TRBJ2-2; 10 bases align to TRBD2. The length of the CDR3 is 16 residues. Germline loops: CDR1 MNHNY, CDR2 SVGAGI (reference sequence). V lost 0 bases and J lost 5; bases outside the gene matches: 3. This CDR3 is CASSYSASGRTGELFF. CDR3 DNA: TGTGCCAGCAGTTACTCGGCTAGCGGGAGAACCGGGGAGCTGTTTTTT.

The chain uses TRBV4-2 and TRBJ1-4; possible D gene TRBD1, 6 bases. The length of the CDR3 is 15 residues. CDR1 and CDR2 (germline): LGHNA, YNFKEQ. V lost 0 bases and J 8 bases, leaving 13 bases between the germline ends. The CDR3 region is CASSQDGGAEEKLFF. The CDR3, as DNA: TGTGCCAGCAGCCAAGATGGGGGCGCTGAAGAAAAACTGTTTTTT.

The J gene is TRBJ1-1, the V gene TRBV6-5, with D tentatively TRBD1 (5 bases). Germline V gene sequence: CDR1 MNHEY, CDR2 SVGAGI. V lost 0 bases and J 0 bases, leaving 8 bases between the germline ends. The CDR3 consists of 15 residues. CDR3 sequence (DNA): TGTGCCAGCAGTTACTCGGGAGGGGTGAACACTGAAGCTTTCTTT. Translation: CASSYSGGVNTEAFF.

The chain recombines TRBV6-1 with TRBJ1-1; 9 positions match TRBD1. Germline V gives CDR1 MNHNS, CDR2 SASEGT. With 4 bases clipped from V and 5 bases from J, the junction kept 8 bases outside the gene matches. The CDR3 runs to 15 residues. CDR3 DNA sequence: TGTGCCAGCAGTGCGGAGACAGGGGGTTCGACTGAAGCTTTCTTT. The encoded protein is CASSAETGGSTEAFF.

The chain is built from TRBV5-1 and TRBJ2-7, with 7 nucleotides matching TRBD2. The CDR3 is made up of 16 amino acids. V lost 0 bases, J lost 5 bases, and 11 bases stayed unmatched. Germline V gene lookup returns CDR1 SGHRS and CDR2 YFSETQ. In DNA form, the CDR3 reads TGCGCCAGCAGCTTGGGGGTCCTAGCGGATTCCAACGAGCAGTACTTC. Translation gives CASSLGVLADSNEQYF.

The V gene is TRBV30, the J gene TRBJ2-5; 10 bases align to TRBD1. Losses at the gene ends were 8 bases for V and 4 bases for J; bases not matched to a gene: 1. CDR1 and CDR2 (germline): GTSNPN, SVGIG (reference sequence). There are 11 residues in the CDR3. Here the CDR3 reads CARQGAETQYF. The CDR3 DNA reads TGTGCCAGACAGGGGGCAGAGACCCAGTACTTC.

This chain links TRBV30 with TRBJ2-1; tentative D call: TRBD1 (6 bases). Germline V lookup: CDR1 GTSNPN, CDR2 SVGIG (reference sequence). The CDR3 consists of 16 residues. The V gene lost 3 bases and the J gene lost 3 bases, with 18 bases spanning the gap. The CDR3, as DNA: TGTGCCTGGAGATCCCAGGGGCACTACCACTACAATGAGCAGTTCTTC. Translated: CAWRSQGHYHYNEQFF.

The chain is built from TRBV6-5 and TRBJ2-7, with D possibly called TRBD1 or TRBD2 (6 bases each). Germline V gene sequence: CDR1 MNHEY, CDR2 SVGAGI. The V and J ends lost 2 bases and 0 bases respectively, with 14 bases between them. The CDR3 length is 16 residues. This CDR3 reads CASSYLQGRSSYEQYF. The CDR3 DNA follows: TGTGCCAGCAGTTACCTCCAGGGGAGGAGCTCCTACGAGCAGTACTTC.

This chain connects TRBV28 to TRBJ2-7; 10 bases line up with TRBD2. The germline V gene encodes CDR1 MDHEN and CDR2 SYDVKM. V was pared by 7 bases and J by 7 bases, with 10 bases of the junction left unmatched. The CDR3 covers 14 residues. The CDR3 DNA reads TGTGCCAGCACTCCGGGGCTAGCGGGGGCTGAGCAGTACTTC. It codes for CASTPGLAGAEQYF. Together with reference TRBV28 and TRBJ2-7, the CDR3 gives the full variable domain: DVKVTQSSRYLVKRTGEKVFLECVQDMDHENMFWYRQDPGLGLRLIYFSYDVKMKEKGDIPEGYSVSREKKERFSLILESASTNQTSMYLCASTPGLAGAEQYFGPGTRLTVT.

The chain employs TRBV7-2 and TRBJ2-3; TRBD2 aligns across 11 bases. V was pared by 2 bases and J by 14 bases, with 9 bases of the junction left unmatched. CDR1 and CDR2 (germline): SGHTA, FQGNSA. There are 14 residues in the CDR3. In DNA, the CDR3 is TGTGCCAGCAGCTTACAGACTAGCGGGACCCCCCTGTATTTT. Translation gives CASSLQTSGTPLYF.

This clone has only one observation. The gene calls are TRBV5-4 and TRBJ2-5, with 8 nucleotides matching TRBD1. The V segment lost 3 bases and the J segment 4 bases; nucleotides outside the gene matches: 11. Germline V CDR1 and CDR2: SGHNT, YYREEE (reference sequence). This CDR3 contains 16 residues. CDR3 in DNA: TGTGCCAGCAGCTCTGGGACAGGTTTGATTGGAGAGACCCAGTACTTC. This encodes CASSSGTGLIGETQYF. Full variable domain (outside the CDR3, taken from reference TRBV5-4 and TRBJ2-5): ETGVTQSPTHLIKTRGQQVTLRCSSQSGHNTVSWYQQALGQGPQFIFQYYREEENGRGNFPPRFSGLQFPNYSSELNVNALELDDSALYLCASSSGTGLIGETQYFGPGTRLLVL.

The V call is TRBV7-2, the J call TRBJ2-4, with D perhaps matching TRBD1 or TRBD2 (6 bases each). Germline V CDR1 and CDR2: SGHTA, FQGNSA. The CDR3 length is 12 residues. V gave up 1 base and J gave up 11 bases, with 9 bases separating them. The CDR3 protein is CASSLGGAVQYF. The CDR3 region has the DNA TGTGCCAGCAGCTTAGGGGGGGCAGTTCAGTACTTC.

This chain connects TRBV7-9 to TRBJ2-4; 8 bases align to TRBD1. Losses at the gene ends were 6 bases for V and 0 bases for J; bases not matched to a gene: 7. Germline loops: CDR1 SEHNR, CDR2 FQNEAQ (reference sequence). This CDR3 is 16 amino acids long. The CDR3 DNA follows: TGTGCCAGCAGTCCGACAGGGGTGCTAGCCAAAAACATTCAGTACTTC. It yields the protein CASSPTGVLAKNIQYF.

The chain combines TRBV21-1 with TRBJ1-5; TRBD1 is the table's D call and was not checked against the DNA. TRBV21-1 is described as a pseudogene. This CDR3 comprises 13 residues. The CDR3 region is CASSAQGRQPQHF. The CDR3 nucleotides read TGTGCCAGCAGCGCCCAGGGGCGTCAGCCCCAGCATTTT.

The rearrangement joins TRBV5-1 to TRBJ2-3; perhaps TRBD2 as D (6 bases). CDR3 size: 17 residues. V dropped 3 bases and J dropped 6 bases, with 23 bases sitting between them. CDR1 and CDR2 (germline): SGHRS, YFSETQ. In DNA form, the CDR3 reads TGCGCCAGCAGCTCCGGACTTAGCGGCGCCTCCGGTGATACGCAGTATTTT. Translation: CASSSGLSGASGDTQYF.

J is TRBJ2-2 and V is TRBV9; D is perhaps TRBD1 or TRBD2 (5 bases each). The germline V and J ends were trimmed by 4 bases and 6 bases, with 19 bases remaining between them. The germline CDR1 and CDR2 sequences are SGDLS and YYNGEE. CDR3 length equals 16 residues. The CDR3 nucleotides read TGTGCCAGCAGCACCCGGGACCGACGTCGTGCCGGGGAGCTGTTTTTT. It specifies CASSTRDRRRAGELFF.

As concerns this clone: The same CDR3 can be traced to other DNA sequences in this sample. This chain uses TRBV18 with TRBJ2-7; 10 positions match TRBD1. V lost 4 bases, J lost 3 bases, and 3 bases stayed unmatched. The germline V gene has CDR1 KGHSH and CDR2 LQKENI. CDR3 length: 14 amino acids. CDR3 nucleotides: TGTGCCAGCTCACTAAGGACAGGGGGCTACGAGCAGTACTTC. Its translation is CASSLRTGGYEQYF.

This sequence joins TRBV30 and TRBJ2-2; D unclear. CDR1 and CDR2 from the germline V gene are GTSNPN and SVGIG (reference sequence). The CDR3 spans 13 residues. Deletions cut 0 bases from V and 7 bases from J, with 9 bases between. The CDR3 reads CAWSVMGIGELFF. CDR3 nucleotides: TGTGCCTGGAGTGTGATGGGAATCGGGGAGCTGTTTTTT.

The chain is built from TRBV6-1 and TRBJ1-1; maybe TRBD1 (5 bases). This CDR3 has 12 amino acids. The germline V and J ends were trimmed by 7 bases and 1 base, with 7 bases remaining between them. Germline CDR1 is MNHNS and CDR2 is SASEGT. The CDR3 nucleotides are TGTGCCAGCACTAGGGGGAACACTGAAGCTTTCTTT. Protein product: CASTRGNTEAFF.

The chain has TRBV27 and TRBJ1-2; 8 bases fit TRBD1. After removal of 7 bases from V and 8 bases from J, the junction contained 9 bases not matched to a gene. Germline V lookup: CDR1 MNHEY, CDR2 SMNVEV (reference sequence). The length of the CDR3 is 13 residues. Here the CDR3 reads CASNLQGDAGYTF. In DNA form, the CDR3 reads TGTGCCAGCAACCTACAGGGGGACGCGGGCTACACCTTC.

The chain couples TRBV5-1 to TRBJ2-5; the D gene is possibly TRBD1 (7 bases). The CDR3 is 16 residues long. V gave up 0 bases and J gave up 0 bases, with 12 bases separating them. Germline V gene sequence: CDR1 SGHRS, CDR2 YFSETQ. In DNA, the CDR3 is TGCGCCAGCAGCTTGGGTTCAGGGGGGTACCAAGAGACCCAGTACTTC. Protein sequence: CASSLGSGGYQETQYF.

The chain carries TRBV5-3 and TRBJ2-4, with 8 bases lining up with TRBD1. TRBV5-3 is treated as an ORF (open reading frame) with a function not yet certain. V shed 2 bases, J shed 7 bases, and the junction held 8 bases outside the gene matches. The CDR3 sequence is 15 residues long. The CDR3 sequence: CARSLLTGASNIQYF. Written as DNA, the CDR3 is TGTGCCAGAAGCTTACTGACAGGGGCCTCCAACATTCAGTACTTC.

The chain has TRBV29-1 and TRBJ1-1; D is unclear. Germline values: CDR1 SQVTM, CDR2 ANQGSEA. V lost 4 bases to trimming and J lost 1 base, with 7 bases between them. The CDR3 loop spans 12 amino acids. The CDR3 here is CSVGHPNTEAFF. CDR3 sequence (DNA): TGCAGCGTTGGGCATCCGAACACTGAAGCTTTCTTT.

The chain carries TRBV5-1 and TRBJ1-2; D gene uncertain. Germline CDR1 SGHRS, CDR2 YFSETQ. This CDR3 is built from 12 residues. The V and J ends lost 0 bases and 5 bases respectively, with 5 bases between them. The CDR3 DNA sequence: TGCGCCAGCAGCTTGGATGAGTATGGCTACACCTTC. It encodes CASSLDEYGYTF.

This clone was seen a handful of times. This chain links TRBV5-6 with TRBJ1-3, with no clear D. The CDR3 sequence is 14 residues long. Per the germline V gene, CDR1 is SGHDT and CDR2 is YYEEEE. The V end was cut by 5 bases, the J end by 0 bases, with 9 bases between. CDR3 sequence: CASSRPDSGNTIYF. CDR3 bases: TGTGCCAGCAGTCGTCCTGACTCTGGAAACACCATATATTTT.